This is a list of T cell receptor beta chains from one sample in a study of cytomegalovirus exposure and HLA in healthy donors. Produced via immunoSEQ multiplex PCR; TCRdb's table is partial and in-frame only. The data contain tens of thousands of clones, about 94% of them singletons. Sequenced input: PBMCs. All receptors come from a man aged 18 to 30 in good health and CMV-seropositive. CDR3s include the opening cysteine and the closing phenylalanine or tryptophan. The order of the fields is clone size, D gene, V gene, J gene, CDR3 protein, CDR3 DNA. The D gene is left open where the match is weak. Not all rows give a size; the values are once, few, many and, for expanded clones, a class.

-	TRBD1	TRBV11-3	TRBJ1-5	CASSYRTGNQPQHF	TGTGCCAGCAGTTATCGGACAGGGAATCAGCCCCAGCATTTT
-	-	TRBV28	TRBJ1-5	CATDDSGDGLQPQHF	TGTGCCACCGACGATTCGGGGGATGGACTTCAGCCCCAGCATTTT
-	-	TRBV4-2	TRBJ2-7	CASSQDRQASYEQYF	TGTGCCAGCAGCCAAGATAGGCAGGCCTCCTACGAGCAGTACTTC
-	TRBD2	TRBV28	TRBJ2-1	CASSLLSSGIYNEQFF	TGTGCCAGCAGTTTATTATCTAGCGGGATCTACAATGAGCAGTTCTTC
-	TRBD2	TRBV27	TRBJ2-7	CASSFGGEAYEQYF	TGTGCCAGCAGTTTCGGGGGGGAAGCCTACGAGCAGTACTTC
once	-	TRBV5-4	TRBJ2-3	CASKQNTDTQYF	TGTGCCAGCAAACAGAACACAGATACGCAGTATTTT
few	-	TRBV5-1	TRBJ1-3	CASSLGAYGNTIYF	TGCGCCAGCAGCCTGGGAGCCTACGGAAACACCATATATTTT
-	TRBD2	TRBV30	TRBJ2-3	CAWRGAGEVDTQYF	TGTGCCTGGAGGGGCGCGGGGGAGGTAGATACGCAGTATTTT
-	TRBD2	TRBV2	TRBJ2-7	CASSGTSGRGGEQYF	TGTGCCAGCAGCGGGACTAGCGGGAGGGGTGGGGAGCAGTACTTC
once	TRBD2	TRBV5-4	TRBJ2-5	CASSAGLAEETQYF	TGTGCCAGCAGCGCGGGACTAGCGGAAGAGACCCAGTACTTC
once	TRBD1	TRBV11-3	TRBJ2-7	CASITGTGDGSPSYEQYF	TGTGCCAGCATCACCGGGACAGGGGACGGGAGCCCGAGCTACGAGCAGTACTTC